This TCR beta chain stems from a study of blood T cell repertoires in COVID-19. Enrolled through a virtual design, the participants were between 18 and 89 years of age and came from under 25 US areas. Profiling relied on immunoSEQ multiplex PCR, and the TCRdb table lists in-frame clones only, not all of them. Of approximately 210,000 clones in the sample, 89% are singletons; the top ten hold approximately 8.1%. CDR1 and CDR2 from the germline V gene are SGHNT and YENEEA. With 4 bases removed from V and 3 bases from J, the gap between germline ends came to 13 bases. The CDR3 spans 16 residues. V usage is TRBV11-3 and J usage is TRBJ2-6; D is possibly TRBD2 (6 bases). The origin of this receptor is a woman aged 18-29 years who had recovered from COVID-19. The sample taken for sequencing was PBMCs or T cells enriched from blood (not recorded which). CDR3 protein: CASSSTWGVGANVLTF. DNA for the CDR3: TGTGCCAGCAGCTCAACCTGGGGGGTTGGGGCCAACGTCCTGACTTTC.